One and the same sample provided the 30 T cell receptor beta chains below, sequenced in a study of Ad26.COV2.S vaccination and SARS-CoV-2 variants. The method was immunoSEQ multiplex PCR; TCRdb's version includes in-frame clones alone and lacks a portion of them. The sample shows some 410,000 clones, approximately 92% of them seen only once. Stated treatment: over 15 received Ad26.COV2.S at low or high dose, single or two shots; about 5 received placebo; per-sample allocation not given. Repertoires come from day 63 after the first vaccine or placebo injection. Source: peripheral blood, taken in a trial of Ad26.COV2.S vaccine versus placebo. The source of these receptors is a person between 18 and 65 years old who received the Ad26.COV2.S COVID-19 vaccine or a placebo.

CDR3 loop: CASSSGPRRAGANVLTF. CDR3 sequence (DNA): TGTGCCAGCAGTTCCGGGCCCCGGAGGGCTGGGGCCAACGTCCTGACTTTC. This sequence joins TRBV7-6 and TRBJ2-6; tentatively, D is TRBD2 (6 bases). Trimming removed 6 bases at V and 2 bases at J, with 17 bases between. This CDR3 spans 17 amino acids. Looked up from germline, CDR1 is SGHVS and CDR2 is FNYEAQ.

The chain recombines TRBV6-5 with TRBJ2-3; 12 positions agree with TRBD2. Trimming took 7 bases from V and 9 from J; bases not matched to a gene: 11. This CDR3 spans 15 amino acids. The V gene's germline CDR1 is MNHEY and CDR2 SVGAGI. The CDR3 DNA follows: TGTGCCAGCACCCAAACTAGCGGGGGGCCTGTCACGCAGTATTTT. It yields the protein CASTQTSGGPVTQYF.

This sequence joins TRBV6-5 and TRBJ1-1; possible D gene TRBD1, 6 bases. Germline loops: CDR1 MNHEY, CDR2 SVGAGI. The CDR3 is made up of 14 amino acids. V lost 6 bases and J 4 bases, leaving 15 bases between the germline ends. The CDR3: CASRPPGVGTEAFF. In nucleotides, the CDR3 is TGTGCCAGCAGACCCCCAGGGGTGGGCACTGAAGCTTTCTTT.

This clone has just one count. As DNA, the CDR3 is TGTGCCATCCCTGGGACTAGCGGGGGGCCGAACACCGGGGAGCTGTTTTTT. Translating it yields CAIPGTSGGPNTGELFF. The rearrangement links TRBV10-3 to TRBJ2-2, with 15 nucleotides matching TRBD2. The V gene end was trimmed by 8 bases and the J gene end by 0 bases; junction bases not matched to a gene: 4. The CDR3 sequence is 17 residues long. Germline assignment: CDR1 ENHRY and CDR2 SYGVKD.

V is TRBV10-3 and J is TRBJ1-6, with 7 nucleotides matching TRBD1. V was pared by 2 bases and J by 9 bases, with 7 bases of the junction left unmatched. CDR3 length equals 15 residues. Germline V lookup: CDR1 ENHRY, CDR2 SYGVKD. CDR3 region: CAISETTGLVSPLHF. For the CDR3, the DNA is TGTGCCATCAGTGAGACGACAGGGCTAGTTTCACCCCTCCACTTT.

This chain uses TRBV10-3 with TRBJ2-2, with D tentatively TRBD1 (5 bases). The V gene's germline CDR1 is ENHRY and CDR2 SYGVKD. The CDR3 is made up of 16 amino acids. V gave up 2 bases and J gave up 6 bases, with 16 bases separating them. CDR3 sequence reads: CAISERGGEGSGELFF. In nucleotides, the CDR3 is TGTGCCATCAGTGAGAGGGGTGGGGAAGGATCCGGGGAGCTGTTTTTT.

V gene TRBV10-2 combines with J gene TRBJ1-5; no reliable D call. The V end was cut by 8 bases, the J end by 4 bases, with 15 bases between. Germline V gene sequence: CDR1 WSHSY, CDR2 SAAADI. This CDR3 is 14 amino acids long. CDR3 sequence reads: CASLDPGRNQPQHF. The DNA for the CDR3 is TGCGCCAGCCTAGACCCGGGTCGGAATCAGCCCCAGCATTTT.

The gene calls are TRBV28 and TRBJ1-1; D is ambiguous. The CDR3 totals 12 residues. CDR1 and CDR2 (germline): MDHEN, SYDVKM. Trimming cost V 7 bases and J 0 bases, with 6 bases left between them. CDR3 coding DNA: TGTGCCAGCACTACAATGAACACTGAAGCTTTCTTT. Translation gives CASTTMNTEAFF.

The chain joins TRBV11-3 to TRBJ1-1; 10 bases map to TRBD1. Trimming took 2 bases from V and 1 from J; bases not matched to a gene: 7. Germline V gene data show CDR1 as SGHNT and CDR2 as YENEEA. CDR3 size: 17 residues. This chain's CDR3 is CASSLFSRDRGNTEAFF. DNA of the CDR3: TGTGCCAGCAGCTTATTTTCTCGGGACAGGGGGAACACTGAAGCTTTCTTT.

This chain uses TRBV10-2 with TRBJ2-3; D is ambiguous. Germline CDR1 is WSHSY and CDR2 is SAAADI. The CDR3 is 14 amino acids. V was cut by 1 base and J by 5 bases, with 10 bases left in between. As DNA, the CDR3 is TGCGCCAGCAGTGAGTTCACTGGGGAAGATACGCAGTATTTT. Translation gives CASSEFTGEDTQYF.

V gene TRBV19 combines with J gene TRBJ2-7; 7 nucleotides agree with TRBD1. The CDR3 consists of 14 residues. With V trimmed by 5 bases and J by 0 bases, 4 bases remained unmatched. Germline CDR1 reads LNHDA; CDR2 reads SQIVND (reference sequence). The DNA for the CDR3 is TGTGCCAGTAGTCCCCGGGACAGCTCCTACGAGCAGTACTTC. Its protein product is CASSPRDSSYEQYF.

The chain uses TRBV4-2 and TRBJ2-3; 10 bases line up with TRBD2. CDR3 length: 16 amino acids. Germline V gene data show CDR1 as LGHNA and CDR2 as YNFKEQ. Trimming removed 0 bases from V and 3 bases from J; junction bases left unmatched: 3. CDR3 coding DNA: TGTGCCAGCAGCCAAGACCCTAGCGGGGGAACAGATACGCAGTATTTT. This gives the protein CASSQDPSGGTDTQYF.

The CDR3 loop is CASSRGGNEQFF. The DNA for the CDR3 is TGTGCCAGTAGTAGGGGGGGGAATGAGCAGTTCTTC. This chain connects TRBV19 to TRBJ2-1; 7 nucleotides agree with TRBD2. V dropped 4 bases and J dropped 7; count of bases not matched to a gene: 1. The CDR3 has 12 residues. The V gene's germline CDR1 is LNHDA and CDR2 SQIVND (reference sequence).

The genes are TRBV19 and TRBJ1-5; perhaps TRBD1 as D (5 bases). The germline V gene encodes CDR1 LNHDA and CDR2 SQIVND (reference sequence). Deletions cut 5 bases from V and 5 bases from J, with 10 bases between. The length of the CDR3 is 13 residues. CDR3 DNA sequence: TGTGCCAGTAGTTTGGGGGTGCATCAGCCCCAGCATTTT. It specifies CASSLGVHQPQHF.

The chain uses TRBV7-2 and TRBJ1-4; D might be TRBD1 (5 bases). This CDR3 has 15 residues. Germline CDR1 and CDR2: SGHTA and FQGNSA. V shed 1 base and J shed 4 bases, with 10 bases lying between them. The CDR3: CASSLDGAFNEKLFF. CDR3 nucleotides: TGTGCCAGCAGCTTAGATGGGGCCTTTAATGAAAAACTGTTTTTT.

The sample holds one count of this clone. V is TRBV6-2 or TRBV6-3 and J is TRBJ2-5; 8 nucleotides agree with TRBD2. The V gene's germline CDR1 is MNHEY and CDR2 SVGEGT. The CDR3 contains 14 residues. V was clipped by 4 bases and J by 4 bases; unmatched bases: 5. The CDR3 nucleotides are TGTGCCAGCAGTTGGTCGGGAGGGGCAGAGACCCAGTACTTC. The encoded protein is CASSWSGGAETQYF.

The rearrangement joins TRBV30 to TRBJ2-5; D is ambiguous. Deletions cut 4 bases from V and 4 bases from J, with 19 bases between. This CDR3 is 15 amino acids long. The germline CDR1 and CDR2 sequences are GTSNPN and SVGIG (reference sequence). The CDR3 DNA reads TGTGCCTGGATTCCTTATGGTATTGGCCGAGAGACCCAGTACTTC. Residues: CAWIPYGIGRETQYF.

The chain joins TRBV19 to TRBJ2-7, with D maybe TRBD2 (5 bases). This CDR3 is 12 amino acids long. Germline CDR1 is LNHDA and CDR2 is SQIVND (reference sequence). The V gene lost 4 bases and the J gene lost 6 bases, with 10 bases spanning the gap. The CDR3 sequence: CASSSFGGEQYF. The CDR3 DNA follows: TGTGCCAGTAGTAGTTTCGGAGGCGAGCAGTACTTC.

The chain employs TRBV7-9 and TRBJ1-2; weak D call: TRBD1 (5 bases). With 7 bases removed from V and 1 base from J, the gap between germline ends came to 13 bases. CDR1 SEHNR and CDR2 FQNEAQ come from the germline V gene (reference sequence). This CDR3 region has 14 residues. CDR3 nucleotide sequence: TGTGCCAGCACCCGGGGAAGGGGTAACTATGGCTACACCTTC. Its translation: CASTRGRGNYGYTF.

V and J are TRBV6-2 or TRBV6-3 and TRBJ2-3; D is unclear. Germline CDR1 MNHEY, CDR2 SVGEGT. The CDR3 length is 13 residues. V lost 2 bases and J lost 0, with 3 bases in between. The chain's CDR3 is CASSYISTDTQYF. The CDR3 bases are TGTGCCAGCAGTTACATAAGCACAGATACGCAGTATTTT.

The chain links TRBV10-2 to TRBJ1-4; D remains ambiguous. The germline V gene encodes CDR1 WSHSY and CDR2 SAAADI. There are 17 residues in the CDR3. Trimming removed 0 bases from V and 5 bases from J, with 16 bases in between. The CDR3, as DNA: TGCGCCAGCAGTGAGTCGGAGTTTTGGGTCGGGAATGAAAAACTGTTTTTT. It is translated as CASSESEFWVGNEKLFF.

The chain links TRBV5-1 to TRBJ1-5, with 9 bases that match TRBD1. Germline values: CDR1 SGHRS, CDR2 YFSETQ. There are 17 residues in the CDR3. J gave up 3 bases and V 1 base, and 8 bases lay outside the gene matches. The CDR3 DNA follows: TGCGCCAGCAGCTTGACGCTACAGGGGGCTAACAATCAGCCCCAGCATTTT. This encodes CASSLTLQGANNQPQHF.

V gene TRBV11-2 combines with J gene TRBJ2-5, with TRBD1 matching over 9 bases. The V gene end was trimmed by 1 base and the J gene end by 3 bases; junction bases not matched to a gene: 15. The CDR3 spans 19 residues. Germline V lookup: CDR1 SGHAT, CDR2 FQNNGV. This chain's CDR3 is CASSLGTGARPLSEETQYF. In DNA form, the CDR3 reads TGTGCCAGCAGCTTAGGGACAGGGGCCCGACCACTCTCGGAAGAGACCCAGTACTTC.

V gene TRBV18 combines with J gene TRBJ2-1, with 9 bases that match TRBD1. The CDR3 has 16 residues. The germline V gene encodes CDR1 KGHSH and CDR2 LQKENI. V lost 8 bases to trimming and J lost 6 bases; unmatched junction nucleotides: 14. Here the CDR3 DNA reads TGTGCCAGCACTGGACAGGGGCCTCTGACTGGCAATGAGCAGTTCTTC. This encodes CASTGQGPLTGNEQFF.

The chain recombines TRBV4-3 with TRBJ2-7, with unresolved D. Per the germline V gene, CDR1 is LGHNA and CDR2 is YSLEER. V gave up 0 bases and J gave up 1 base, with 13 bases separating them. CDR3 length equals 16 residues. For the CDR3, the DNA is TGCGCCAGCAGCCAAGATTCCAACGCAAGATCCTACGAGCAGTACTTC. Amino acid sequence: CASSQDSNARSYEQYF.

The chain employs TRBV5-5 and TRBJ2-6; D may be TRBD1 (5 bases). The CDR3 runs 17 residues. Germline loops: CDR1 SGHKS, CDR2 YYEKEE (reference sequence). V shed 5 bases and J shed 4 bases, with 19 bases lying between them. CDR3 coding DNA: TGTGCCAGCAGGTGGGCAGGGAATTTGGGCGGGGCCAACGTCCTGACTTTC. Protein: CASRWAGNLGGANVLTF. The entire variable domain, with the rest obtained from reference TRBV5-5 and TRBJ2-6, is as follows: DAGVTQSPTHLIKTRGQQVTLRCSPISGHKSVSWYQQVLGQGPQFIFQYYEKEERGRGNFPDRFSARQFPNYSSELNVNALLLGDSALYLCASRWAGNLGGANVLTFGAGSRLTVL.

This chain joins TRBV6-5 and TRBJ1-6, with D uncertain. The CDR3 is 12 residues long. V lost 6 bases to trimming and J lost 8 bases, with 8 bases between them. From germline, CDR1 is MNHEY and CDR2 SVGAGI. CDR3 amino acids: CASSEGYSPLHF. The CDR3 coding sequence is TGTGCCAGCAGCGAGGGATATTCACCCCTCCACTTT.

The CDR3 DNA sequence: TGTGCCACTGCGCCACAGGGGGCGGGAACTGAAGCTTTCTTT. Translated: CATAPQGAGTEAFF. V and J are TRBV10-3 and TRBJ1-1, with 9 bases matching TRBD1. Germline CDR1 and CDR2: ENHRY and SYGVKD. J gave up 5 bases and V 10 bases, and 11 bases lay outside the gene matches. This CDR3 comprises 14 residues.

CDR3 sequence: CASSFPGQGFNGYTF. The CDR3 DNA follows: TGTGCCAGCAGTTTCCCGGGACAGGGTTTTAATGGCTACACCTTC. The chain couples TRBV11-2 to TRBJ1-2; 9 bases agree with TRBD1. The CDR3 is made up of 15 amino acids. Germline lookup yields CDR1 SGHAT and CDR2 FQNNGV. The trim removed 6 bases at V and 6 bases at J, leaving 11 bases unmatched.

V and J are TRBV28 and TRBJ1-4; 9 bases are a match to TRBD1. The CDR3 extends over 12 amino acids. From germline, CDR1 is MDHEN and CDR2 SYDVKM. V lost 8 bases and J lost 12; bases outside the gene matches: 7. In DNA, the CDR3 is TGTGCCAGCGGGGGACAGGGATTAGAACTGTTTTTT. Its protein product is CASGGQGLELFF. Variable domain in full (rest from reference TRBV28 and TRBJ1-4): DVKVTQSSRYLVKRTGEKVFLECVQDMDHENMFWYRQDPGLGLRLIYFSYDVKMKEKGDIPEGYSVSREKKERFSLILESASTNQTSMYLCASGGQGLELFFGSGTQLSVL.